The 29 T cell receptor beta chains below were found in one sample sequenced in a study of cytomegalovirus exposure and HLA in healthy donors. Researchers ran the PCR with 60 Vbeta and 13 Jbeta primers. Sequencing used immunoSEQ multiplex PCR; TCRdb keeps in-frame clones, though not all of them. The data show roughly 220,000 clones, with approximately 79% seen just once and 1.7% held by the top ten. Sequencing was carried out using PBMCs. All receptors come from a man aged 50-60 years in good health and CMV-seronegative.

This clone was seen a few times. The chain uses TRBV5-1 and TRBJ1-4, with 7 bases that match TRBD1. There are 14 residues in the CDR3. The V gene's germline CDR1 is SGHRS and CDR2 YFSETQ. The V gene end was trimmed by 4 bases and the J gene end by 5 bases; junction bases not matched to a gene: 5. The DNA of the CDR3 is TGCGCCAGCAGCCTCACACAGGGGAATGAAAAACTGTTTTTT. Residues: CASSLTQGNEKLFF.

The genes are TRBV10-3 and TRBJ1-4; TRBD1 aligns across 8 bases. The CDR3 runs 16 residues. Losses at the gene ends were 2 bases for V and 4 bases for J; bases not matched to a gene: 6. CDR1 ENHRY and CDR2 SYGVKD come from the germline V gene. CDR3 DNA sequence: TGTGCCATCAGTGAGGGACAGGGTTTGGTTAATGAAAAACTGTTTTTT. This gives the protein CAISEGQGLVNEKLFF.

The chain employs TRBV4-1 and TRBJ2-7; maybe TRBD2 (6 bases). There are 16 residues in the CDR3. Germline-derived CDR1 and CDR2 are MGHRA and YSYEKL. V was cut by 1 base and J by 6 bases, with 19 bases left in between. In DNA form, the CDR3 reads TGCGCCAGCAGCCAAGCCGGACTACTCCGCCCATCCGAGCAGTACTTC. This translates into CASSQAGLLRPSEQYF.

This clone has only a few counts. This rearrangement joins TRBV19 to TRBJ2-1, with TRBD2 matching over 9 bases. Germline loops: CDR1 LNHDA, CDR2 SQIVND (reference sequence). V gave up 4 bases and J gave up 2 bases; unmatched junction bases: 3. The CDR3 has 15 residues. The CDR3 is CASSTIAGAYNEQFF. CDR3 coding DNA: TGTGCCAGTAGTACAATAGCGGGGGCCTACAATGAGCAGTTCTTC.

This clone was observed a few times. This sequence joins TRBV6-4 and TRBJ1-1; TRBD1 aligns across 8 bases. CDR1 and CDR2 from the germline V gene are MRHNA and SNTAGT. CDR3 size: 16 residues. Losses at the gene ends were 2 bases for V and 4 bases for J; bases not matched to a gene: 9. CDR3 region: CASSDKPGQAGTEAFF. DNA of the CDR3: TGTGCCAGCAGTGACAAGCCGGGACAGGCTGGCACTGAAGCTTTCTTT.

The chain carries TRBV30 and TRBJ2-3, with a tentative D call TRBD2 (5 bases). Trimming took 7 bases from V and 0 from J, leaving 20 bases between them. This CDR3 has 16 amino acids. The germline V gene has CDR1 GTSNPN and CDR2 SVGIG (reference sequence). For the CDR3, the DNA is TGTGCCTTCGCACGGGGTGGGAAAACTAGCACAGATACGCAGTATTTT. Protein: CAFARGGKTSTDTQYF.

The J gene is TRBJ1-3, the V gene TRBV7-8; D call uncertain. V was cut by 1 base and J by 0 bases, with 7 bases left in between. The CDR3 runs 15 residues. Germline CDR1 is SGHVS and CDR2 is FQNEAQ. This CDR3 is CASSLDGSSGNTIYF. The CDR3 DNA sequence: TGTGCCAGCAGCTTAGACGGGAGCTCTGGAAACACCATATATTTT.

This clone was recorded a few times. The gene calls are TRBV29-1 and TRBJ2-5; TRBD2 is a possible D gene (6 bases). Trimming shortened V by 7 bases and J by 5 bases, and 11 bases separated the two germline ends. The germline V gene has CDR1 SQVTM and CDR2 ANQGSEA. CDR3 size: 11 residues. The CDR3 protein is CSGGRWETQYF. The CDR3 bases are TGCAGCGGAGGGAGGTGGGAGACCCAGTACTTC.

This sequence joins TRBV28 and TRBJ1-5; 7 bases are shared with TRBD1. The CDR3 runs 16 residues. V shed 3 bases and J 2 bases; nucleotides not matched to a gene: 7. Germline CDR1 reads MDHEN; CDR2 reads SYDVKM. The CDR3 here is CASSFRGGWGNQPQHF. CDR3 sequence (DNA): TGTGCCAGCAGTTTTAGAGGGGGCTGGGGCAATCAGCCCCAGCATTTT.

The V gene is TRBV19, the J gene TRBJ2-3; 11 positions agree with TRBD1. In germline, CDR1 is LNHDA, CDR2 SQIVND (reference sequence). This CDR3 has 14 residues. The J segment lost 5 bases and the V segment lost 6 bases, leaving 4 bases of the junction unmatched. The CDR3 DNA reads TGTGCCAGTAGACCCGGGACAGGGGGAGATACGCAGTATTTT. This encodes CASRPGTGGDTQYF.

The V call is TRBV4-1, the J call TRBJ2-5; 10 bases align to TRBD1. Losses at the gene ends were 3 bases for V and 1 base for J; bases not matched to a gene: 5. The CDR3 runs to 16 residues. Germline V CDR1 and CDR2: MGHRA, YSYEKL. The CDR3 DNA reads TGCGCCAGCAGCCAGAGGGACAGGGGTATCCAAGAGACCCAGTACTTC. Its protein is CASSQRDRGIQETQYF.

V gene TRBV5-1 combines with J gene TRBJ1-5; 7 bases fit TRBD1. V trimming: 0 bases; J trimming: 6 bases; junction bases outside the gene matches: 3. CDR3 length: 14 residues. Germline assignment: CDR1 SGHRS and CDR2 YFSETQ. The CDR3 nucleotides are TGCGCCAGCAGCTTGGAGACAGGGATTCAGCCCCAGCATTTT. Amino acids: CASSLETGIQPQHF.

This chain uses TRBV6-1 with TRBJ2-2, with D tentatively TRBD1 (5 bases). V was shortened by 3 bases and J by 0 bases, with 8 bases between the two germline ends. The CDR3 extends over 15 amino acids. Germline CDR1 is MNHNS and CDR2 is SASEGT. CDR3 sequence (DNA): TGTGCCAGCAGTGACCAGGGTCCGAACACCGGGGAGCTGTTTTTT. This codes for CASSDQGPNTGELFF.

V and J are TRBV5-6 and TRBJ1-2; TRBD1 agrees at 8 bases. The CDR3 contains 15 residues. In germline, CDR1 is SGHDT, CDR2 YYEEEE. V shed 0 bases and J 6 bases; nucleotides not matched to a gene: 7. CDR3 nucleotide sequence: TGTGCCAGCAGCTTGGGGACAGGGATTCAGGATGGCTACACCTTC. This codes for CASSLGTGIQDGYTF. Variable domain in full (rest from reference TRBV5-6 and TRBJ1-2): DAGVTQSPTHLIKTRGQQVTLRCSPKSGHDTVSWYQQALGQGPQFIFQYYEEEERQRGNFPDRFSGHQFPNYSSELNVNALLLGDSALYLCASSLGTGIQDGYTFGSGTRLTVV.

In this sample, this clone turned up once. Other DNA sequences in this sample translate to the same CDR3. This sequence joins TRBV5-4 and TRBJ2-3; D remains unclear. Germline CDR1 SGHNT, CDR2 YYREEE (reference sequence). The CDR3 runs to 12 residues. Trimming took off 4 bases at V and 0 bases at J, with 3 bases between the two ends. In DNA form, the CDR3 reads TGTGCCAGCAGCCTTAGCACAGATACGCAGTATTTT. As protein: CASSLSTDTQYF.

The chain is built from TRBV5-1 and TRBJ1-1; weak D call: TRBD1 (6 bases). The CDR3 is made up of 13 amino acids. V was shortened by 4 bases and J by 1 base, with 8 bases between the two germline ends. Germline CDR1 reads SGHRS; CDR2 reads YFSETQ. The CDR3 DNA reads as TGCGCCAGCAGCCAGACAGGGAACACTGAAGCTTTCTTT. It codes for CASSQTGNTEAFF.

V is TRBV2 and J is TRBJ2-3; the match to TRBD2 covers 8 bases. J lost 4 bases, V lost 3 bases, and 6 bases had no gene match. The germline CDR1 and CDR2 sequences are SNHLY and FYNNEI. The CDR3 is made up of 15 amino acids. The CDR3 DNA is TGTGCCAGCAGTGATCCAGCGGGAGTTTCAGATACGCAGTATTTT. Translating gives CASSDPAGVSDTQYF.

This clone was seen more than once but under ten times. The chain is built from TRBV25-1 and TRBJ2-1; 7 nucleotides align to TRBD1. The trim removed 4 bases at V and 0 bases at J, leaving 3 bases unmatched. CDR1 MGHDK and CDR2 SYGVNS come from the germline V gene. This CDR3 is built from 15 residues. Here the CDR3 reads CASSGDRSSYNEQFF. CDR3 sequence (DNA): TGTGCCAGCAGTGGGGACAGAAGCTCCTACAATGAGCAGTTCTTC. The whole variable domain, remainder taken from reference TRBV25-1 and TRBJ2-1, is EADIYQTPRYLVIGTGKKITLECSQTMGHDKMYWYQQDPGMELHLIHYSYGVNSTEKGDLSSESTVSRIRTEHFPLTLESARPSHTSQYLCASSGDRSSYNEQFFGPGTRLTVL.

On this clone: A junction end diverges from the germline sequence, so it may reflect a read error. This chain connects TRBV7-9 to TRBJ2-6; a possible D gene is TRBD2 (7 bases). The CDR3 is 16 residues long. The germline V gene has CDR1 SEHNR and CDR2 FQNEAQ (reference sequence). The CDR3 sequence is CSSSSGGASGANVLTF. CDR3 sequence (DNA): TGTTCCAGCAGCTCGGGGGGCGCGTCTGGGGCCAACGTCCTGACTTTC.

V is TRBV28 and J is TRBJ1-5; D uncertain. Germline CDR1 reads MDHEN; CDR2 reads SYDVKM. Trimming removed 5 bases from V and 1 base from J, with 9 bases in between. The CDR3 spans 14 residues. DNA of the CDR3: TGTGCCAGCAGTCCCCTATTGAGCAATCAGCCCCAGCATTTT. Protein sequence: CASSPLLSNQPQHF. Variable domain in full (rest from reference TRBV28 and TRBJ1-5): DVKVTQSSRYLVKRTGEKVFLECVQDMDHENMFWYRQDPGLGLRLIYFSYDVKMKEKGDIPEGYSVSREKKERFSLILESASTNQTSMYLCASSPLLSNQPQHFGDGTRLSIL.

The rearrangement joins TRBV19 to TRBJ2-3, with unresolved D. CDR1 and CDR2 from the germline V gene are LNHDA and SQIVND (reference sequence). The CDR3 has 14 residues. V gave up 4 bases and J gave up 1 base, with 9 bases separating them. The CDR3: CASSKNGGTDTQYF. CDR3 in DNA: TGTGCCAGTAGTAAGAACGGAGGCACAGATACGCAGTATTTT.

This chain joins TRBV27 and TRBJ2-6; D is uncertain. V lost 5 bases and J lost 0, with 5 bases in between. Germline V gene lookup returns CDR1 MNHEY and CDR2 SMNVEV (reference sequence). The CDR3 has 14 amino acids. The chain's CDR3 is CASSPYSGANVLTF. The CDR3 DNA sequence: TGTGCCAGCAGTCCGTACTCTGGGGCCAACGTCCTGACTTTC.

V is TRBV28 and J is TRBJ1-1; maybe TRBD1 (5 bases). Germline lookup yields CDR1 MDHEN and CDR2 SYDVKM. The length of the CDR3 is 15 residues. V lost 5 bases to trimming and J lost 7 bases, with 20 bases between them. The CDR3 region is CASSPRGTRTDEAFF. The CDR3 DNA reads as TGTGCCAGCAGTCCCCGGGGGACTAGGACCGATGAAGCTTTCTTT.

The chain links TRBV7-3 to TRBJ2-7, with 7 positions matching TRBD2. This CDR3 spans 15 amino acids. CDR1 and CDR2 (germline): SGHTA, FQGTGA. The trim removed 1 base at V and 1 base at J, leaving 4 bases unmatched. CDR3 sequence: CASSLMGGLSYEQYF. CDR3 DNA sequence: TGTGCCAGCAGCTTAATGGGAGGGCTGTCCTACGAGCAGTACTTC.

The gene calls are TRBV10-2 and TRBJ2-7; TRBD2 aligns across 8 bases. After removal of 3 bases from V and 5 bases from J, the junction contained 6 bases not matched to a gene. This CDR3 region has 14 residues. Germline V gene lookup returns CDR1 WSHSY and CDR2 SAAADI. CDR3 sequence (DNA): TGCGCCAGCAGTGACCAGCGGGAGAGGAACGAGCAGTACTTC. Encoded protein: CASSDQRERNEQYF.

The rearrangement uses TRBV28 and TRBJ2-1, with 11 bases that match TRBD2. The CDR3 has 15 amino acids. Germline V gene sequence: CDR1 MDHEN, CDR2 SYDVKM. The V segment lost 10 bases and the J segment 9 bases; nucleotides outside the gene matches: 14. CDR3 amino acids: CAIHPSLAGVGEQFF. CDR3 coding DNA: TGTGCCATCCACCCCTCACTAGCGGGAGTGGGTGAGCAGTTCTTC.

In this sample, this clone turned up a few times. The rearrangement joins TRBV4-2 to TRBJ2-2; D perhaps matches TRBD2 (7 bases). The ends were cut back, 5 bases at V and 6 bases at J, with 19 bases in the middle. There are 16 residues in the CDR3. Germline values: CDR1 LGHNA, CDR2 YNFKEQ. CDR3 nucleotides: TGTGCCAGCAGCTTAGAAGCAGGGGCGGGGGCCGGGGAGCTGTTTTTT. Translating it yields CASSLEAGAGAGELFF.

The chain carries TRBV18 and TRBJ2-3, with TRBD2 matching 7 bases. Germline loops: CDR1 KGHSH, CDR2 LQKENI. Trimming took 4 bases from V and 2 from J; bases not matched to a gene: 6. The CDR3 consists of 15 residues. The CDR3 spells CASSQGLQNTDTQYF. DNA for the CDR3: TGTGCCAGCTCACAGGGACTACAAAACACAGATACGCAGTATTTT.

The rearrangement links TRBV7-8 to TRBJ2-7, with D perhaps given as TRBD1 or TRBD2 (9 bases each). The germline V gene encodes CDR1 SGHVS and CDR2 FQNEAQ. This CDR3 is built from 19 residues. The V end was cut by 5 bases, the J end by 0 bases, with 26 bases between. The CDR3 region is CASSRQGEGSGSSSYEQYF. As DNA, the CDR3 is TGTGCCAGCAGCAGACAGGGGGAAGGTAGCGGGAGTTCCTCCTACGAGCAGTACTTC.